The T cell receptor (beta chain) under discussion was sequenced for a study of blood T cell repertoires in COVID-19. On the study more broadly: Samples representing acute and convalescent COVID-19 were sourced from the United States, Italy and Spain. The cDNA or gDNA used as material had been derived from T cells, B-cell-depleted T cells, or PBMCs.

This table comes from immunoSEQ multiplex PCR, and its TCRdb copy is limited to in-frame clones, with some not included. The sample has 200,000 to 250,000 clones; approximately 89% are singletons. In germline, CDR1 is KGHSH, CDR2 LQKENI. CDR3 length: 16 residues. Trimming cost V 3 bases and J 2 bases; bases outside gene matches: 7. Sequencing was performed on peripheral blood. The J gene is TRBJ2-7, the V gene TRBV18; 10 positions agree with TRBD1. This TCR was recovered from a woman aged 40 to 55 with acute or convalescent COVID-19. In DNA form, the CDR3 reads TGTGCCAGCTCACCCCTCTCGGGACAGGGGACCTACGAGCAGTACGTC. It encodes CASSPLSGQGTYEQYV.